These T cell receptor beta chains were read from a single sample in a study of blood T cell repertoires in COVID-19. Produced via immunoSEQ multiplex PCR; TCRdb's table is partial and in-frame only. Among about 150,000 clones, 80% to 90% were seen once, and the ten largest hold around 15%. The source material was peripheral blood. The source of these receptors is a woman in her 40s with acute or convalescent COVID-19. CDR3s leave out the opening cysteine and the closing phenylalanine or tryptophan. Not all rows give a size; the values are once, few, many and, for expanded clones, a class.

j_call v_call clone_size cdr3_aa
TRBJ2-1 TRBV19 once ASTRGLLAYNEQF
TRBJ2-1 TRBV5-1 few ASSLFREQYLGYNEQF
TRBJ1-5 TRBV20-1 . SASLGGQPQH
TRBJ2-7 TRBV6-5 few ASSRTGGEQY
TRBJ2-1 TRBV13 . ASSPTSGSIYEQF
TRBJ2-1 TRBV28 . ASSPQDRLDEQF
TRBJ2-3 TRBV15 . ATSISSGSTDTQY
TRBJ2-5 TRBV5-1 . ASSSGTQETQY
TRBJ2-1 TRBV7-6 once ASSWTSGGYNEQF
TRBJ2-3 TRBV2 . ASSEAGQGVTDTQY
TRBJ2-7 TRBV2 . ASSTPRDWGSYEQY
TRBJ2-2 TRBV6-4 once ATTSHTGELF
TRBJ2-2 TRBV9 . ASSVWGLAGVGPGELF
TRBJ2-1 TRBV7-2 . ASSLLTSGAAEQF